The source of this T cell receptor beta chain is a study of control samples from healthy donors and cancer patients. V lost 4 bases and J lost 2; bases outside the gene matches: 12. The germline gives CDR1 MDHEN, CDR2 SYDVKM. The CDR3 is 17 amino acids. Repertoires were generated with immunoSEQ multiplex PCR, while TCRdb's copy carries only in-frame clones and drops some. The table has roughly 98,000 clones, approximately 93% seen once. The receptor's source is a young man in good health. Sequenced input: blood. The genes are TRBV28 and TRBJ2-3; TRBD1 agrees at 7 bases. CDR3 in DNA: TGTGCCAGCAGTTGGCCGACCCGGGACAGTAACACAGATACGCAGTATTTT. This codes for CASSWPTRDSNTDTQYF.